The 25 T cell receptor beta chains below were found in one sample sequenced in a study of shared clonotypes between healthy human individuals. As defined, naive CD8 cells were CD45RO-negative and positively selected for CCR7, with terminally differentiated effector memory CD45RA+ cells excluded. TCRdb's table, derived via immunoSEQ multiplex PCR, lists solely in-frame clones and lacks some. The sample has 760,000 or so clones, approximately 96% seen once; the top ten hold less than 0.25%. The sample consisted of naive CD8+ T cells sorted from blood. These TCRs come from a man aged 30-40 years in good health.

The chain uses TRBV2 and TRBJ1-2, with D unresolved. Trimming stripped 8 bases from V and 8 bases from J, with 15 bases between. The CDR3 has 12 amino acids. Per germline, CDR1 SNHLY and CDR2 FYNNEI. The CDR3 loop reads CASPDRVRGYTF. The DNA of the CDR3 is TGTGCCAGCCCCGATCGCGTTCGAGGCTACACCTTC.

The chain has TRBV12-5 and TRBJ2-2; no definite D call. V lost 0 bases, J lost 1 base, and 9 bases lay in between. Per the germline V gene, CDR1 is LGHNT and CDR2 is FRNRAP. CDR3 length equals 16 residues. This chain's CDR3 is CASGLVREENTGELFF. CDR3 nucleotide sequence: TGTGCTAGTGGTTTGGTACGAGAAGAGAACACCGGGGAGCTGTTTTTT.

The gene calls are TRBV7-8 and TRBJ2-7, with TRBD1 matching over 7 bases. J was trimmed by 3 bases and V by 5 bases; bases with no gene match: 13. The CDR3 runs 16 residues. The germline gives CDR1 SGHVS, CDR2 FQNEAQ. The CDR3: CASSPSTGQPFYEQYF. DNA of the CDR3: TGTGCCAGCAGCCCCTCGACAGGGCAGCCTTTCTACGAGCAGTACTTC.

This chain connects TRBV4-1 to TRBJ2-7; 10 bases map to TRBD2. Germline lookup yields CDR1 MGHRA and CDR2 YSYEKL. J lost 7 bases, V lost 0 bases, and 9 bases had no gene match. The CDR3 has 16 amino acids. The CDR3 loop is CASSQETLAGAREQYF. In nucleotides, the CDR3 is TGCGCCAGCAGCCAAGAGACCCTAGCGGGAGCTCGAGAGCAGTACTTC.

This chain joins TRBV10-2 and TRBJ2-7, with TRBD2 identical over 8 bases. Germline V gives CDR1 WSHSY, CDR2 SAAADI. This CDR3 has 14 residues. J lost 0 bases, V lost 4 bases, and 2 bases had no gene match. The CDR3 spells CASSAGTSSYEQYF. The CDR3 coding sequence is TGCGCCAGCAGTGCCGGGACTAGCTCCTACGAGCAGTACTTC.

The gene calls are TRBV4-1 and TRBJ2-3; 8 bases agree with TRBD2. Per germline, CDR1 MGHRA and CDR2 YSYEKL. The CDR3 is made up of 15 amino acids. Germline trimming cut 1 base from V and 7 bases from J; bases unmatched to any gene: 7. The CDR3 sequence: CASSQVAGGIYTQYF. The CDR3 coding sequence is TGCGCCAGCAGCCAAGTGGCGGGGGGAATTTATACGCAGTATTTT.

This chain joins TRBV7-9 and TRBJ2-7; a weak D match, TRBD2 (6 bases). Trimming shortened V by 5 bases and J by 5 bases, and 19 bases separated the two germline ends. CDR1 and CDR2 from the germline V gene are SEHNR and FQNEAQ (reference sequence). The CDR3 is 15 residues long. CDR3: CASSGRVGGRNEQYF. DNA of the CDR3: TGTGCCAGCAGCGGACGTGTCGGGGGTAGGAACGAGCAGTACTTC.

Comment on this clone: The sample has other DNA sequences that encode this CDR3 too. The chain recombines TRBV9 with TRBJ2-7; TRBD1 matches at 8 bases. The CDR3 length is 15 residues. Per the germline V gene, CDR1 is SGDLS and CDR2 is YYNGEE. The junction had 4 bases not matched to a gene; V was cut back by 2 bases and J by 0 bases. The CDR3 nucleotides are TGTGCCAGCAGCGTCGGACAGGGCTTCTCCTACGAGCAGTACTTC. Its translation is CASSVGQGFSYEQYF.

This sequence joins TRBV6-1 and TRBJ2-5; TRBD2 aligns across 7 bases. The length of the CDR3 is 16 residues. The trim removed 0 bases at V and 5 bases at J, leaving 9 bases unmatched. The germline CDR1 and CDR2 sequences are MNHNS and SASEGT. The CDR3 DNA sequence: TGTGCCAGCAGTGAAGCTAGGCTAGCGGTTGGGGAGACCCAGTACTTC. Translated, it gives CASSEARLAVGETQYF.

CDR3 amino acids: CASSYGSGANYGYTF. The CDR3 region has the DNA TGTGCCAGCAGTTACGGTTCAGGGGCCAACTATGGCTACACCTTC. V and J are TRBV6-6 and TRBJ1-2; maybe TRBD1 (6 bases). The V end was cut by 2 bases, the J end by 2 bases, with 12 bases between. The CDR3 has 15 amino acids. Germline V gene lookup returns CDR1 MNHNY and CDR2 SVGAGI (reference sequence).

In its sample, this clone was seen once. The chain couples TRBV9 to TRBJ2-3, with 7 bases that match TRBD2. The germline gives CDR1 SGDLS, CDR2 YYNGEE. This CDR3 is built from 16 residues. Trimming cost V 4 bases and J 4 bases; bases outside gene matches: 12. The CDR3 protein is CASSPAPPGGADTQYF. As DNA, the CDR3 is TGTGCCAGCAGCCCTGCACCTCCGGGGGGTGCAGATACGCAGTATTTT.

The DNA of the CDR3 is TGCGCCAGCAGCCAAGTTTGGGACTCCCTCTACGAGCAGTACTTC. This sequence encodes CASSQVWDSLYEQYF. The rearrangement uses TRBV4-1 and TRBJ2-7, with D perhaps TRBD2 (6 bases). Trimming shortened V by 1 base and J by 3 bases, and 13 bases separated the two germline ends. Germline V gene data show CDR1 as MGHRA and CDR2 as YSYEKL. The CDR3 has 15 residues.

This chain links TRBV7-2 with TRBJ2-7; no firm D call. This CDR3 has 12 residues. The germline gives CDR1 SGHTA, CDR2 FQGNSA. The V and J ends lost 1 base and 5 bases respectively, with 6 bases between them. The CDR3 DNA sequence: TGTGCCAGCAGCTTAGAATCTAACGAGCAGTACTTC. Its protein is CASSLESNEQYF.

V usage is TRBV4-1 and J usage is TRBJ2-5, with 7 bases identical to TRBD2. The CDR3 sequence is 14 residues long. CDR1 is MGHRA, CDR2 YSYEKL, per germline. Unmatched junction bases numbered 6, after V lost 4 bases and J lost 4 bases. In DNA, the CDR3 is TGCGCCAGCAGCCCATACCCGGGGGGAGAGACCCAGTACTTC. This encodes CASSPYPGGETQYF.

In its sample, this clone was seen once. The J gene is TRBJ2-1, the V gene TRBV13; no definite D call. Germline V CDR1 and CDR2: PRHDT, FYEKMQ (reference sequence). V lost 0 bases, J lost 3 bases, and 3 bases lay in between. CDR3 length equals 13 residues. CDR3 protein: CASSLGLYNEQFF. Here the CDR3 DNA reads TGTGCCAGCAGCTTAGGCCTCTACAATGAGCAGTTCTTC.

This rearrangement joins TRBV5-6 to TRBJ1-5; D may be TRBD1 (5 bases). CDR3 length equals 16 residues. V was trimmed by 2 bases and J by 2 bases, leaving 14 bases between them. The germline V gene encodes CDR1 SGHDT and CDR2 YYEEEE. This CDR3 reads CASSFAGSPRNQPQHF. CDR3 bases: TGTGCCAGCAGCTTCGCAGGGTCCCCCCGCAATCAGCCCCAGCATTTT.

This chain uses TRBV5-4 with TRBJ2-5, with D unresolved. Germline V gene sequence: CDR1 SGHNT, CDR2 YYREEE (reference sequence). The CDR3 is 14 residues long. Trimming took off 0 bases at V and 2 bases at J, with 8 bases between the two ends. CDR3 coding DNA: TGTGCCAGCAGCTTGGACAGCGCACAAGAGACCCAGTACTTC. As protein: CASSLDSAQETQYF. Full variable domain (missing parts from reference TRBV5-4 and TRBJ2-5): ETGVTQSPTHLIKTRGQQVTLRCSSQSGHNTVSWYQQALGQGPQFIFQYYREEENGRGNFPPRFSGLQFPNYSSELNVNALELDDSALYLCASSLDSAQETQYFGPGTRLLVL.

This clone was observed a single time. This chain connects TRBV2 to TRBJ2-7; TRBD2 aligns across 8 bases. Germline V lookup: CDR1 SNHLY, CDR2 FYNNEI. With 6 bases clipped from V and 6 bases from J, the junction kept 10 bases outside the gene matches. The CDR3 has 14 residues. CDR3: CASSPPGLVGEQYF. In DNA form, the CDR3 reads TGTGCCAGCAGCCCACCGGGACTAGTTGGCGAGCAGTACTTC.

The rearrangement uses TRBV28 and TRBJ1-2; D may be TRBD1 (5 bases). The ends were cut back, 2 bases at V and 4 bases at J, with 11 bases in the middle. The CDR3 loop spans 14 amino acids. Germline CDR1 MDHEN, CDR2 SYDVKM. The CDR3: CASSLADSGYGYTF. CDR3 DNA: TGTGCCAGCAGTTTAGCTGACAGCGGCTATGGCTACACCTTC.

The chain joins TRBV27 to TRBJ2-7; perhaps TRBD1 as D (7 bases). The CDR3 covers 15 residues. Between the trimmed V and J ends, which lost 0 bases and 0 bases, there was a span of 9 bases. CDR1 and CDR2 (germline): MNHEY, SMNVEV (reference sequence). CDR3 loop: CASSLSQGGSYEQYF. As DNA, the CDR3 is TGTGCCAGCAGTTTATCCCAGGGGGGCTCCTACGAGCAGTACTTC.

The chain recombines TRBV29-1 with TRBJ1-2; 9 bases match TRBD1. CDR1 and CDR2 from the germline V gene are SQVTM and ANQGSEA. After removal of 3 bases from V and 8 bases from J, the junction contained 7 bases not matched to a gene. The CDR3 extends over 13 amino acids. CDR3 DNA sequence: TGCAGCGTTGACCCGGGACAGGGTGTGGGCTACACCTTC. As protein: CSVDPGQGVGYTF.

V gene TRBV7-6 combines with J gene TRBJ2-7, with D perhaps matching TRBD2 (6 bases). Germline values: CDR1 SGHVS, CDR2 FNYEAQ. CDR3 length equals 13 residues. V lost 5 bases, J lost 7 bases, and 15 bases lay in between. CDR3 protein: CASSGEATGEQYF. CDR3 nucleotide sequence: TGTGCCAGCAGCGGGGAGGCCACGGGGGAGCAGTACTTC.

This clone was observed a single time. V gene TRBV29-1 combines with J gene TRBJ2-7; 8 bases fit TRBD2. This CDR3 is built from 14 residues. In germline, CDR1 is SQVTM, CDR2 ANQGSEA. With V trimmed by 5 bases and J by 4 bases, 10 bases remained unmatched. The CDR3 DNA reads TGCAGCGTTTTCGGAGCGGGAGAAGGTTACGAGCAGTACTTC. Amino acids: CSVFGAGEGYEQYF.

The chain employs TRBV5-4 and TRBJ2-7, with TRBD2 matching over 8 bases. Trimming cost V 3 bases and J 4 bases; bases outside gene matches: 18. CDR3 size: 18 residues. Germline V gene sequence: CDR1 SGHNT, CDR2 YYREEE (reference sequence). Here the CDR3 DNA reads TGTGCCAGCAGCTCGACCCAGGGATCCAGCGGGAGAAGATACGAGCAGTACTTC. As protein: CASSSTQGSSGRRYEQYF.

The chain uses TRBV7-2 and TRBJ1-4; D unclear. Trimming took 5 bases from V and 1 from J, leaving 8 bases between them. Germline-derived CDR1 and CDR2 are SGHTA and FQGNSA. The CDR3 runs 14 residues. CDR3 nucleotides: TGTGCCAGCAGCCATCGACTAACTAATGAAAAACTGTTTTTT. It codes for CASSHRLTNEKLFF.